This T cell receptor beta chain comes out of a study of cytomegalovirus exposure and HLA in healthy donors. Looking at the study overall: Falling in the Caucasian-associated ancestry cluster were 81% of some 400 genotyped donors.

As for the donors, each was a healthy bone marrow donor. The length of the CDR3 is 15 residues. Looked up from germline, CDR1 is MNHNY and CDR2 is SVGAGI (reference sequence). V shed 2 bases, J shed 4 bases, and the junction held 5 bases outside the gene matches. A multiplex PCR was run with 60 Vbeta primers and 13 Jbeta primers. The table came from immunoSEQ multiplex PCR; TCRdb's copy has only in-frame clones and leaves some out. The table lists over 90,000 clones. The sequence came from a man aged 40-50 years in good health and CMV-seronegative. The rearrangement uses TRBV6-6 and TRBJ1-1; 9 bases map to TRBD1. The sequencing sample was made of PBMCs. DNA for the CDR3: TGTGCCAGCAGTTACACGCCGGGACAGGGCACTGAAGCTTTCTTT. It specifies CASSYTPGQGTEAFF.